The 28 T cell receptor beta chains below come from one sample, sequenced in a study of PD-1 blockade in classical Hodgkin lymphoma. The table came from immunoSEQ multiplex PCR; TCRdb's copy has only in-frame clones and leaves some out. The data hold about 94,000 clones, with roughly nine tenths observed a single time. Each of the patients experienced relapse following autologous stem cell transplantation, and their brentuximab vedotin exposure differed. The source material was peripheral blood mononuclear cells (PBMCs), sampled before the second cycle of nivolumab. These receptors were obtained from a human donor with classical Hodgkin lymphoma.

The chain recombines TRBV25-1 with TRBJ2-5; 10 bases line up with TRBD1. This CDR3 has 17 residues. CDR1 is MGHDK and CDR2 is SYGVNS in the germline V gene. Trimming took 4 bases from V and 2 from J; bases not matched to a gene: 10. The CDR3 region has the DNA TGTGCCAGCAGTGCATGGGACAGGGGAAAGGTTCAAGAGACCCAGTACTTC. Translated, it gives CASSAWDRGKVQETQYF.

This sequence joins TRBV13 and TRBJ1-1, with D perhaps matching TRBD1 (5 bases). V was trimmed by 8 bases and J by 10 bases, leaving 17 bases between them. The CDR3 runs 12 residues. CDR1 PRHDT and CDR2 FYEKMQ come from the germline V gene (reference sequence). The CDR3 DNA follows: TGTGCCAGCGCATTAACGGGGCGGGGAGCTTTCTTT. This translates into CASALTGRGAFF.

The J gene is TRBJ2-3, the V gene TRBV5-6; D unclear. CDR3 size: 13 residues. Germline CDR1 and CDR2: SGHDT and YYEEEE. V was shortened by 0 bases and J by 0 bases, with 2 bases between the two germline ends. CDR3 loop: CASSLVSTDTQYF. The CDR3 DNA follows: TGTGCCAGCAGCTTGGTTAGCACAGATACGCAGTATTTT. The full variable domain, in which reference TRBV5-6 and TRBJ2-3 provide the parts outside the CDR3, is DAGVTQSPTHLIKTRGQQVTLRCSPKSGHDTVSWYQQALGQGPQFIFQYYEEEERQRGNFPDRFSGHQFPNYSSELNVNALLLGDSALYLCASSLVSTDTQYFGPGTRLTVL.

This clone was detected only once. J is TRBJ2-7 and V is TRBV28; 9 nucleotides line up with TRBD2. The V gene's germline CDR1 is MDHEN and CDR2 SYDVKM. The CDR3 runs to 14 residues. Trimming at V came to 7 bases and at J to 6 bases, leaving 10 bases not matched to a gene. The CDR3 bases are TGTGCCAGCAAGTTTGGGGGCGGGAGGGGCGAGCAGTACTTC. Protein: CASKFGGGRGEQYF.

The chain employs TRBV18 and TRBJ1-5; the D is unclear. V was shortened by 6 bases and J by 4 bases, with 10 bases between the two germline ends. The germline CDR1 and CDR2 sequences are KGHSH and LQKENI. The CDR3 consists of 13 residues. In DNA, the CDR3 is TGTGCCAGCTCCGCGGACGGAAATCAGCCCCAGCATTTT. Its translation is CASSADGNQPQHF.

The rearrangement joins TRBV10-1 to TRBJ2-6; D remains unclear. This CDR3 spans 18 amino acids. From germline, CDR1 is WNHNN and CDR2 SYGVQD (reference sequence). Trimming removed 0 bases from V and 0 bases from J, with 12 bases in between. The CDR3 DNA sequence: TGCGCCAGCAGTGAGTCATGGGTCCCAAGCTCTGGGGCCAACGTCCTGACTTTC. Translated: CASSESWVPSSGANVLTF.

This chain joins TRBV5-6 and TRBJ2-3; 8 positions agree with TRBD2. J was trimmed by 4 bases and V by 4 bases; bases with no gene match: 14. CDR1 SGHDT and CDR2 YYEEEE come from the germline V gene. The CDR3 has 17 residues. This CDR3 reads CASSPWVAGPTSDTQYF. In DNA form, the CDR3 reads TGTGCCAGCAGCCCGTGGGTAGCGGGGCCCACATCAGATACGCAGTATTTT.

The V call is TRBV30, the J call TRBJ2-2; TRBD2 agrees at 9 bases. Germline CDR1 and CDR2: GTSNPN and SVGIG (reference sequence). This CDR3 region has 14 residues. Trimming at V came to 2 bases and at J to 7 bases, leaving 5 bases not matched to a gene. The CDR3 DNA is TGTGCCTGGAGTTTCGGAGCGGGGGGCGGGGAGCTGTTTTTT. Its protein product is CAWSFGAGGGELFF.

The chain couples TRBV7-9 to TRBJ2-1, with a tentative D call TRBD1 (5 bases). Trimming left V 2 bases short and J 0 bases short, with 17 bases between. Germline assignment: CDR1 SEHNR and CDR2 FQNEAQ (reference sequence). There are 18 residues in the CDR3. CDR3 nucleotide sequence: TGTGCCAGCAGCTTAAATGCTGGGGCCCGCGGCTCCTACAATGAGCAGTTCTTC. This codes for CASSLNAGARGSYNEQFF.

This chain connects TRBV10-3 to TRBJ2-5, with 7 bases fitting TRBD2. The germline CDR1 and CDR2 sequences are ENHRY and SYGVKD. V lost 0 bases to trimming and J lost 1 base; unmatched junction nucleotides: 5. This CDR3 region has 16 residues. CDR3 in DNA: TGTGCCATCAGTGAGTCAATGGGACTACTCCAAGAGACCCAGTACTTC. It specifies CAISESMGLLQETQYF.

This clone has just one count. The chain uses TRBV27 and TRBJ2-3; no definite D call. This CDR3 has 13 residues. The germline V and J ends were trimmed by 0 bases and 0 bases, with 1 base remaining between them. Germline CDR1 MNHEY, CDR2 SMNVEV (reference sequence). The CDR3 is CASSLSSTDTQYF. The CDR3 DNA sequence: TGTGCCAGCAGTTTATCAAGCACAGATACGCAGTATTTT.

The gene calls are TRBV12-5 and TRBJ2-3; D is possibly TRBD2 (6 bases). Germline V gene lookup returns CDR1 LGHNT and CDR2 FRNRAP. Trimming removed 3 bases from V and 1 base from J, with 11 bases in between. The CDR3 spans 15 residues. In DNA, the CDR3 is TGTGCTAGTGGTTTAGGGCGGGGAGGCACAGATACGCAGTATTTT. It codes for CASGLGRGGTDTQYF.

Only one count was recorded for this clone. The genes are TRBV28 and TRBJ2-5, with 13 bases aligning to TRBD2. J gave up 5 bases and V 4 bases, and 10 bases lay outside the gene matches. Germline values: CDR1 MDHEN, CDR2 SYDVKM. The CDR3 totals 17 residues. The CDR3 is CASSSGTSGANGETQYF. The CDR3 DNA is TGTGCCAGCAGTTCGGGGACTAGCGGGGCAAATGGGGAGACCCAGTACTTC.

This clone showed up just once. The gene calls are TRBV27 and TRBJ2-3, with D maybe TRBD2 (7 bases). The CDR3 totals 15 residues. Germline loops: CDR1 MNHEY, CDR2 SMNVEV (reference sequence). V lost 8 bases to trimming and J lost 2 bases, with 17 bases between them. CDR3 bases: TGTGCCAGCCGAATAAGGGGGGGCCTCACAGATACGCAGTATTTT. This sequence encodes CASRIRGGLTDTQYF.

V gene TRBV19 combines with J gene TRBJ2-4; D is unresolved. Trimming cost V 5 bases and J 5 bases, with 16 bases left between them. From germline, CDR1 is LNHDA and CDR2 SQIVND (reference sequence). The CDR3 consists of 15 residues. The CDR3 is CASSPHASSENIQYF. CDR3 coding DNA: TGTGCCAGTAGTCCCCACGCATCGTCCGAAAACATTCAGTACTTC.

This CDR3 reads CASSLRGSEKLFF. The CDR3 coding sequence is TGTGCCAGCAGCTTACGGGGGTCTGAAAAACTGTTTTTT. This sequence joins TRBV13 and TRBJ1-4, with TRBD1 as a possible D gene (5 bases). V dropped 2 bases and J dropped 7 bases, with 8 bases sitting between them. CDR3 length equals 13 residues. Looked up from germline, CDR1 is PRHDT and CDR2 is FYEKMQ (reference sequence). The whole variable domain, filled in from reference TRBV13 and TRBJ1-4, reads AAGVIQSPRHLIKEKRETATLKCYPIPRHDTVYWYQQGPGQDPQFLISFYEKMQSDKGSIPDRFSAQQFSDYHSELNMSSLELGDSALYFCASSLRGSEKLFFGSGTQLSVL.

This chain's CDR3 is CASSSSREETQYF. CDR3 coding DNA: TGTGCCAGCAGCTCGAGTAGGGAAGAGACCCAGTACTTC. V is TRBV7-9 and J is TRBJ2-5; no firm D call. The CDR3 spans 13 residues. The germline V and J ends were trimmed by 4 bases and 3 bases, with 9 bases remaining between them. Germline values: CDR1 SEHNR, CDR2 FQNEAQ (reference sequence).

The chain employs TRBV28 and TRBJ1-2; possible D gene TRBD1, 5 bases. The germline gives CDR1 MDHEN, CDR2 SYDVKM. The CDR3 runs 18 residues. The V end was cut by 3 bases, the J end by 2 bases, with 22 bases between. This CDR3 is CASSLRSFTGLGNYGYTF. The CDR3 DNA follows: TGTGCCAGCAGTTTGCGTTCCTTCACAGGTTTAGGAAACTATGGCTACACCTTC.

This clone was recorded only once. The chain recombines TRBV20-1 with TRBJ1-1; no reliable D call. The germline V gene encodes CDR1 DFQATT and CDR2 SNEGSKA (reference sequence). The CDR3 is made up of 11 amino acids. V was cut by 7 bases and J by 10 bases, with 16 bases left in between. The CDR3 nucleotides read TGCAGTGGCGAGGCCGCCGGTGGAGCTTTCTTT. The encoded protein is CSGEAAGGAFF.

The V and J genes are TRBV12-5 and TRBJ1-4; 8 bases line up with TRBD1. The CDR3 is 16 residues long. Germline CDR1 is LGHNT and CDR2 is FRNRAP. Trimming took 7 bases from V and 5 from J; bases not matched to a gene: 12. The CDR3 spells CASDAGTGRKNEKLFF. The CDR3 DNA reads TGTGCTAGTGATGCGGGGACAGGCAGGAAGAATGAAAAACTGTTTTTT.

V is TRBV4-1 and J is TRBJ2-3, with 13 bases fitting TRBD2. This CDR3 region has 21 residues. CDR1 is MGHRA, CDR2 YSYEKL, per germline. The trim removed 3 bases at V and 4 bases at J, leaving 19 bases unmatched. The CDR3 bases are TGCGCCAGCAGCCAGTATAGGACTAGCGGGGGAATCTACATAGGGCCAGATACGCAGTATTTT. Its protein product is CASSQYRTSGGIYIGPDTQYF.

On this clone: Other DNA sequences in this specimen translate into the identical CDR3. The V call is TRBV7-9, the J call TRBJ2-1; D gene unclear. The ends were cut back, 4 bases at V and 2 bases at J, with 3 bases in the middle. CDR1 and CDR2 from the germline V gene are SEHNR and FQNEAQ (reference sequence). The CDR3 runs 12 residues. As DNA, the CDR3 is TGTGCCAGCAGCTCCCCCTACAATGAGCAGTTCTTC. This sequence encodes CASSSPYNEQFF.

The chain couples TRBV7-8 to TRBJ2-7; D possibly corresponds to TRBD2 (6 bases). Germline V lookup: CDR1 SGHVS, CDR2 FQNEAQ. This CDR3 is built from 13 residues. Trimming cost V 4 bases and J 6 bases, with 13 bases left between them. CDR3 DNA sequence: TGTGCCAGCAGCTCGGGGGAGGTCGGCGAGCAGTACTTC. Its protein product is CASSSGEVGEQYF.

This rearrangement joins TRBV7-9 to TRBJ1-1; D perhaps matches TRBD1 (5 bases). Trimming left V 5 bases short and J 0 bases short, with 10 bases between. The length of the CDR3 is 14 residues. Germline values: CDR1 SEHNR, CDR2 FQNEAQ (reference sequence). The CDR3 sequence is CASSPQAMNTEAFF. For the CDR3, the DNA is TGTGCCAGCAGCCCACAGGCCATGAACACTGAAGCTTTCTTT.

This chain connects TRBV27 to TRBJ2-7; D might be TRBD2 (5 bases). Trimming removed 2 bases from V and 2 bases from J, with 7 bases in between. There are 13 residues in the CDR3. The germline gives CDR1 MNHEY, CDR2 SMNVEV (reference sequence). The CDR3 reads CASSLGSTYEQYF. The CDR3 DNA is TGTGCCAGCAGTTTAGGGAGCACCTACGAGCAGTACTTC.

The gene calls are TRBV11-2 and TRBJ2-1; D not resolved. The V end was cut by 6 bases, the J end by 4 bases, with 13 bases between. The germline V gene encodes CDR1 SGHAT and CDR2 FQNNGV. The CDR3 totals 14 residues. The CDR3 DNA is TGTGCCAGCAGTGTAAAAACGGAATACAATGAGCAGTTCTTC. Protein product: CASSVKTEYNEQFF.

The chain links TRBV10-1 to TRBJ1-1, with D hard to call. The V end lost 3 bases, the J end lost 1 base, and 6 bases lay between the germline ends. Germline assignment: CDR1 WNHNN and CDR2 SYGVQD (reference sequence). This CDR3 is built from 13 residues. The CDR3 DNA follows: TGCGCCAGCAGTGACAGGCCGAACACTGAAGCTTTCTTT. It encodes CASSDRPNTEAFF.

The V and J genes are TRBV5-4 and TRBJ2-7; D uncertain. Germline V CDR1 and CDR2: SGHNT, YYREEE (reference sequence). Trimming took 1 base from V and 3 from J, leaving 8 bases between them. The CDR3 has 13 residues. This chain's CDR3 is CASSLSPDYEQYF. Written as DNA, the CDR3 is TGTGCCAGCAGCTTGTCCCCGGACTACGAGCAGTACTTC.